The clone carrying this T cell receptor beta chain came up many times. The ends were cut back, 8 bases at V and 0 bases at J, with 8 bases in the middle. The CDR3 totals 13 residues. Germline-derived CDR1 and CDR2 are KGHSH and LQKENI. The entry originates in a study of response to subunit inactivated influenza vaccine. TCRdb fed the RT-PCR reads into MiXCR, producing one record per CDR3 protein. The sample shows roughly 760,000 distinct CDR3 sequences, about 20% of them seen only once. The material sequenced was PBMCs from blood, taken more than 4 days after vaccination. The receptor was isolated from a man over 45 who received an inactivated influenza vaccine. This chain uses TRBV18 with TRBJ2-1; D remains unclear. In DNA, the CDR3 is TGTGCCAGCAGCCCGAGCTCCTACAATGAGCAGTTCTTC. Protein sequence: CASSPSSYNEQFF.